This record concerns one TCR beta chain sequence. The antigen is unknown. Trimming shortened V by 3 bases and J by 4 bases, and 6 bases separated the two germline ends. The CDR3 length is 12 residues. Germline values: CDR1 LNHDA, CDR2 SQIVND (reference sequence). These data originate in a study of naive and memory T cell subsets. Study-level findings and limits: Both skin biopsy types reportedly yielded TCRs, tuberculin sites far more.

Ligated cDNA underwent four rounds of PCR with nested alpha and beta constant region primers and SP2. MiXCR, applied by TCRdb to the UMI-ligation and nested PCR reads, yields one record per CDR3 protein. The sample records around 37,000 distinct CDR3 sequences, around 10% being singletons. Described treatment: skin biopsy from PPD injection site in Mantoux-positive individual. The library had UMIs added by 3' ligation of an oligonucleotide to TCR cDNA. Tuberculin skin test biopsies were taken where PPD was injected in Mantoux-positive people. Input was about 1 to 1000 ng of DNase-treated total RNA without cell sorting.

The TCR originated in an adult in good health. The chain recombines TRBV19 with TRBJ2-5; D not resolved. The sequencing here drew on skin, taken from a tuberculin skin test site. The CDR3 DNA reads as TGTGCCAGTAGTATGTACGGAGAGACCCAGTACTTC. Translated, it gives CASSMYGETQYF.